The present T cell receptor (beta chain) was sequenced within a study of Ad26.COV2.S vaccination and SARS-CoV-2 variants. Study-wide points: Post-vaccination spike-specific CD8+ and CD4+ T cell responses reportedly had substantial breadth. Using TCR breadth and depth analyses may have led to underestimated total T cell responses.

On this clone: The antigen remains unidentified.

Treatment reported: some 20 received Ad26.COV2.S at low or high dose, single or two shots; roughly five received placebo; per-sample allocation not given. Sampling happened 63 days after the first vaccine or placebo injection. Its platform was an Ad26 vector, and its expressed antigen was Wuhan-strain SARS-CoV-2 spike. Repertoires were generated with immunoSEQ multiplex PCR, while TCRdb's copy carries only in-frame clones and drops some. Of around 450,000 clones in the sample, roughly 90% are singletons; the top ten hold 3.6%. V lost 4 bases, J lost 1 base, and 11 bases lay in between. CDR1 and CDR2 (germline): SGHKS, YYEKEE (reference sequence). The CDR3 has 14 amino acids.

The sample consisted of peripheral blood, taken in a trial of Ad26.COV2.S vaccine versus placebo. V usage is TRBV5-5 and J usage is TRBJ1-1, with unresolved D. The source of this sequence is a person between 18 and 60 years old who received the Ad26.COV2.S COVID-19 vaccine or a placebo. CDR3 bases: TGTGCCAGCAGCCCTAACCCAGGGAACACTGAAGCTTTCTTT. It specifies CASSPNPGNTEAFF.